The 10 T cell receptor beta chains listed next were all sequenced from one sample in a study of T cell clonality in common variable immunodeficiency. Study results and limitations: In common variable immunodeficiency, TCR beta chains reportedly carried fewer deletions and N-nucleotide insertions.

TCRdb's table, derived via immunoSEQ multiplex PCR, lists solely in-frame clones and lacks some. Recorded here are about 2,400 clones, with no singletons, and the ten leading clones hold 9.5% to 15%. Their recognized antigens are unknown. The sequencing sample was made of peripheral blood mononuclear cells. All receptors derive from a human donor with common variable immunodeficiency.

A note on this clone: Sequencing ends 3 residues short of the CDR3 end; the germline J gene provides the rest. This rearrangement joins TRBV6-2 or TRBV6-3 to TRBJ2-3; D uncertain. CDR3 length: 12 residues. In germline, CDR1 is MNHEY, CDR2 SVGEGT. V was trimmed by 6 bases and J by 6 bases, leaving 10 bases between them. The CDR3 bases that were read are TGTGCCAGCAGGCCTACGTCGGATACG. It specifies CASRPTSDT. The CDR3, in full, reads CASRPTSDTQYF.

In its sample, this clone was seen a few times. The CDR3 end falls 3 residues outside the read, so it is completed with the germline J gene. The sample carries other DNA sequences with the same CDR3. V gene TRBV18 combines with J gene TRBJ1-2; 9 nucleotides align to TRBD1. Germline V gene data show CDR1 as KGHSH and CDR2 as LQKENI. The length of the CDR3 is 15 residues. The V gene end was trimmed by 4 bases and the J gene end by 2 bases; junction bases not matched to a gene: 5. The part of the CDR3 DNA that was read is TGTGCCAGCTCACTTGGGACAGGGTACAACTATGGC. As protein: CASSLGTGYNYG. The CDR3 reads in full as CASSLGTGYNYGYTF.

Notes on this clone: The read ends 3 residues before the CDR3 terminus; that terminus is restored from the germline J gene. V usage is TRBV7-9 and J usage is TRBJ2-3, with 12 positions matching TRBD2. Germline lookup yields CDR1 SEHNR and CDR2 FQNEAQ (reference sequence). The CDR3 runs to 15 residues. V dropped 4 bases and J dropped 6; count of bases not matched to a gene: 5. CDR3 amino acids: CASSSSGGAYDTQYF. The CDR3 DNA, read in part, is TGTGCCAGCAGCTCTAGCGGGGGGGCATACGATACG.

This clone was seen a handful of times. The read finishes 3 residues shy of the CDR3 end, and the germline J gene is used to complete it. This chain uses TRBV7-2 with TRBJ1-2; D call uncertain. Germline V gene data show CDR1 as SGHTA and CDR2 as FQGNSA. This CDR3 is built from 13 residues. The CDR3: CASSVGGVLGYTF. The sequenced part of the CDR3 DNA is TGTGCCAGCAGCGTAGGCGGGGTCTTAGGC.

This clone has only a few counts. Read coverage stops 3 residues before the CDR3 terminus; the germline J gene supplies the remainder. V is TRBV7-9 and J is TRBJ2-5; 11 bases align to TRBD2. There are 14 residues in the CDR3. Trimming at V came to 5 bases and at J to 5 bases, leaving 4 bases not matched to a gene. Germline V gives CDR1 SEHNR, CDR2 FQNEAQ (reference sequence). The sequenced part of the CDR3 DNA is TGTGCCAGCAGCCGTAGCGGGAGGGAGGAGACC. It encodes CASSRSGREET. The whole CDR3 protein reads CASSRSGREETQYF.

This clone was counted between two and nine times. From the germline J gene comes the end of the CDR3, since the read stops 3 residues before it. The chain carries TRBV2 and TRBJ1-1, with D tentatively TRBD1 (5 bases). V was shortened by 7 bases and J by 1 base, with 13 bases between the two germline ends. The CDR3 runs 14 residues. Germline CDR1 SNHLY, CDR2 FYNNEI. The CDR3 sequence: CASKGEIGNTEAFF. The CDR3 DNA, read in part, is TGTGCCAGCAAAGGGGAGATAGGGAACACTGAA.

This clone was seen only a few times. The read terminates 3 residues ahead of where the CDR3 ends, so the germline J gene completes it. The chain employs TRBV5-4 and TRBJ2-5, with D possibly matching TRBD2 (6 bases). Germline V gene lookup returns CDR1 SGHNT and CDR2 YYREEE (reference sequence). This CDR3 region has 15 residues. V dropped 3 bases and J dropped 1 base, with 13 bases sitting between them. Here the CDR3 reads CASSSNRGIQETQYF. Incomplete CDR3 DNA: TGTGCCAGCAGCTCAAACCGGGGGATCCAAGAGACC.

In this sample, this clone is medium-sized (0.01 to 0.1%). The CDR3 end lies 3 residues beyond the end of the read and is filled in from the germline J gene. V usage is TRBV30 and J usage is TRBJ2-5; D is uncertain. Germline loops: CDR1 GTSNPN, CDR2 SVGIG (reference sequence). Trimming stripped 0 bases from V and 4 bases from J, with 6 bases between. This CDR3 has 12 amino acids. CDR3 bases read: TGTGCCTGGAGTGTAGTAGCAGAGACC. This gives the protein CAWSVVAET. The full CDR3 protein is CAWSVVAETQYF.

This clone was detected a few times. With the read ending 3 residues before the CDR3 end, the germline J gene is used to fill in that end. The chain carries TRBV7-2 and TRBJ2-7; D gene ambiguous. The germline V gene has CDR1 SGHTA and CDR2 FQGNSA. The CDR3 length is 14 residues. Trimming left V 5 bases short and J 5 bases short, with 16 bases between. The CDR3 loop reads CASSTLRVTDEQYF. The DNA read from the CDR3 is TGTGCCAGCAGCACCCTCAGAGTAACAGACGAG.

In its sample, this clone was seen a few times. The DNA read from the CDR3 is TGTGCCAGTAAAACGCAGCTCGGGGGGCTCTACGAG. As protein: CASKTQLGGLYE. The full-length CDR3 reads as CASKTQLGGLYEQYF. This chain joins TRBV19 and TRBJ2-7; D might be TRBD2 (7 bases). The read stops 3 residues short of the end of the CDR3; the missing end is completed from the germline J gene. This CDR3 region has 15 residues. The germline V gene encodes CDR1 LNHDA and CDR2 SQIVND (reference sequence). The germline V and J ends were trimmed by 7 bases and 3 bases, with 19 bases remaining between them.